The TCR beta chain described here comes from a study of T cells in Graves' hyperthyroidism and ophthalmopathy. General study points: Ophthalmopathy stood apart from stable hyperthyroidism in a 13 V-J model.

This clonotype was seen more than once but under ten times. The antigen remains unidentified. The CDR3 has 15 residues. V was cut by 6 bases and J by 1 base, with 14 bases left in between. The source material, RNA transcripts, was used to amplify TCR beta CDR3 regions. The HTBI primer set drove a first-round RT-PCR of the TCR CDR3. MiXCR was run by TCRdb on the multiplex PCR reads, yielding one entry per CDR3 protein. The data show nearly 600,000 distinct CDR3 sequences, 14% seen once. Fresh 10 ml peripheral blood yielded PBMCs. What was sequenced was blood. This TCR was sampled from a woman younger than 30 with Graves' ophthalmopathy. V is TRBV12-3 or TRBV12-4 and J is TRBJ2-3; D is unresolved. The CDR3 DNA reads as TGTGCCAGCAGCATTGGGATGTGGGGCACAGATACGCAGTATTTT. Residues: CASSIGMWGTDTQYF.